This TCR beta chain was captured in a study of cytomegalovirus exposure and HLA in healthy donors. For the study at large: HLA-typed donors were the source of tens of millions of unique TCRs held in an early data release. Study-level findings and limits: About 87% or about 30% of the time was how often most TCR beta V segments were productive, according to an earlier analysis. In all likelihood, a cluster of highly shared sequence variants was a sequencing artifact. A few CMV-associated chains were confirmed in vitro to be specific for CMV antigens.

A multiplex PCR was run with 60 Vbeta primers and 13 Jbeta primers. Clones were read by immunoSEQ multiplex PCR, and TCRdb kept only the in-frame ones, dropping some. The repertoire holds some 210,000 clones, roughly 80% seen once, with 2% to 2.5% in the top ten. V trimming: 6 bases; J trimming: 5 bases; junction bases outside the gene matches: 15. The CDR3 has 16 amino acids. Germline CDR1 is SGHRS and CDR2 is YFSETQ. About this clone: The antigen is undetermined.

Sequencing was carried out using PBMCs. This receptor was identified in a woman aged 25 to 39 in good health and CMV-seropositive. The V call is TRBV5-1, the J call TRBJ2-5; 8 bases agree with TRBD1. The CDR3 loop reads CASTFYSQGAGETQYF. CDR3 coding DNA: TGCGCCAGCACCTTTTACTCGCAGGGGGCCGGGGAGACCCAGTACTTC.